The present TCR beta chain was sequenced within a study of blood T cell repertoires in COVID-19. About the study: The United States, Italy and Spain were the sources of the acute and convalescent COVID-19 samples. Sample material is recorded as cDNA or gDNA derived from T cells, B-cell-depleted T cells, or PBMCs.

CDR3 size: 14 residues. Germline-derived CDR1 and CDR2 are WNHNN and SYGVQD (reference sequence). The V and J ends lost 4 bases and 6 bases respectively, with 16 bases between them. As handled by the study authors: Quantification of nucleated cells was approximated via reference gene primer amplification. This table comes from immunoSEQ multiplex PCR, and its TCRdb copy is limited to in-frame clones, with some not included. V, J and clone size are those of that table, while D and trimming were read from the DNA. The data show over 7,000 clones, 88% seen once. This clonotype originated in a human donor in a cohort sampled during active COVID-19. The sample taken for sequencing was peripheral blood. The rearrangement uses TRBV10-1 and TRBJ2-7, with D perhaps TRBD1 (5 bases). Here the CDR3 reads CASSGPVQGFEQYF. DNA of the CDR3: TGCGCCAGCAGTGGACCGGTCCAGGGATTCGAGCAGTACTTC.